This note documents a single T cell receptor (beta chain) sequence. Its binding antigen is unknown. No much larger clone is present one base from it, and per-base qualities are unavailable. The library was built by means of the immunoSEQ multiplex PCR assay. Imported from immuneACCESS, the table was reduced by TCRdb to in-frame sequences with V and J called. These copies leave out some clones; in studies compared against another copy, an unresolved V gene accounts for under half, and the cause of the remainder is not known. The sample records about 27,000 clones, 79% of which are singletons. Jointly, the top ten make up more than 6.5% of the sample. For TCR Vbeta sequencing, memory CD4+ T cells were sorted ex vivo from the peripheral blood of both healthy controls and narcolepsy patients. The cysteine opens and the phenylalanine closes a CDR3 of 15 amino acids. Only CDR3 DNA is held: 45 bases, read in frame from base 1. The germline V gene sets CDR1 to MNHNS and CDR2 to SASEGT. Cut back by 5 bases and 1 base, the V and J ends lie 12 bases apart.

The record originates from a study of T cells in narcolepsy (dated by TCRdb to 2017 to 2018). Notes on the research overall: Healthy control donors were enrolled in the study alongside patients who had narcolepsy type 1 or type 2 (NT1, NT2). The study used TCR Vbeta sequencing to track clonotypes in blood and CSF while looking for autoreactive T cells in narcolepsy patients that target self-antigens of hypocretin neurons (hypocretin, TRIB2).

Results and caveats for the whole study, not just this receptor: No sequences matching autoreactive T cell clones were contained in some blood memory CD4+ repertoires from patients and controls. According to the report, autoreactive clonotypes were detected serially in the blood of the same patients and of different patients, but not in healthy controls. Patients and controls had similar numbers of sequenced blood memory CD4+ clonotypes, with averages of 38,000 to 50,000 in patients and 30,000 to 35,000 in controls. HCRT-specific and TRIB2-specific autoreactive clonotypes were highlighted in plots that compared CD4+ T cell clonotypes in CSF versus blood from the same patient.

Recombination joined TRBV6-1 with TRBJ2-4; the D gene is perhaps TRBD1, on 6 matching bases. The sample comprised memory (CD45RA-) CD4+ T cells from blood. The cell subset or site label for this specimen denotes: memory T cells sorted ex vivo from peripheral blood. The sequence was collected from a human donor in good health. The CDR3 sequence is CASSLFQGAKNIQYF. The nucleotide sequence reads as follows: TGTGCCAGCAGTCTTTTCCAGGGGGCCAAAAACATTCAGTACTTC.